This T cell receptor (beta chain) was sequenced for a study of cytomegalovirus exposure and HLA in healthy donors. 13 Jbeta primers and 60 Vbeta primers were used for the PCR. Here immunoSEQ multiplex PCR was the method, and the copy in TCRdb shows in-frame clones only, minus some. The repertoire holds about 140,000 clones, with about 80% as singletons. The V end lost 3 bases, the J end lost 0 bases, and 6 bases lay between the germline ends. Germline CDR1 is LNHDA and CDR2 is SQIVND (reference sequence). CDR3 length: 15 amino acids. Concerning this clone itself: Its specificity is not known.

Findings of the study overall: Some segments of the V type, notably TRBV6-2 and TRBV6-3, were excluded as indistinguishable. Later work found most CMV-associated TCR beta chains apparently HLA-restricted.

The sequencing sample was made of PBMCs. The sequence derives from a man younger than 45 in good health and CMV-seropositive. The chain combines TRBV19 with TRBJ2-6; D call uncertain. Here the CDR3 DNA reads TGTGCCAGTAGTATCCCCCTCTCTGGGGCCAACGTCCTGACTTTC. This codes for CASSIPLSGANVLTF.